These 26 T cell receptor beta chains originate from one sample sequenced in a study of beta chain features in type 1 diabetes. Antigens of these TCRs are unknown. Study-level points and caveats: People with Type 1 diabetes carried modestly yet significantly shorter TCRB CDR3s in all four CD4+ subsets.

Since all of the isolated RNA was reverse transcribed, expressed TCRB transcripts were what got sequenced. Sequenced by immunoSEQ multiplex PCR; TCRdb stores in-frame clones only, minus some. The sample holds hundreds of thousands of clones, over 12% seen once. The sample taken for sequencing was naive CD4+ T cells from blood. These receptors all stem from a man younger than 30 with type 1 diabetes.

The V gene is TRBV2, the J gene TRBJ2-1; D might be TRBD2 (6 bases). Germline V gene data show CDR1 as SNHLY and CDR2 as FYNNEI. The CDR3 sequence is 18 residues long. V lost 7 bases and J 4 bases, leaving 26 bases between the germline ends. CDR3 sequence reads: CASTSLRVVGEVYNEQFF. CDR3 nucleotides: TGTGCCAGCACCTCGCTAAGGGTAGTGGGGGAGGTTTACAATGAGCAGTTCTTC.

A few counts support this clone. This chain joins TRBV9 and TRBJ2-3; D is uncertain. V was trimmed by 7 bases and J by 0 bases, leaving 12 bases between them. The CDR3 has 14 amino acids. The germline gives CDR1 SGDLS, CDR2 YYNGEE. CDR3: CASSLSPSTDTQYF. CDR3 in DNA: TGTGCCAGCTCCCTAAGTCCTAGCACAGATACGCAGTATTTT. Filled out from reference TRBV9 and TRBJ2-3, the complete variable domain reads DSGVTQTPKHLITATGQRVTLRCSPRSGDLSVYWYQQSLDQGLQFLIQYYNGEERAKGNILERFSAQQFPDLHSELNLSSLELGDSALYFCASSLSPSTDTQYFGPGTRLTVL.

Only a few counts were recorded for this clone. The chain carries TRBV9 and TRBJ2-2; no clear D gene. The CDR3 extends over 12 amino acids. Trimming shortened V by 4 bases and J by 1 base, and 2 bases separated the two germline ends. Germline V gives CDR1 SGDLS, CDR2 YYNGEE. In nucleotides, the CDR3 is TGTGCCAGCAGCCTGAACACCGGGGAGCTGTTTTTT. Translated: CASSLNTGELFF.

The chain is built from TRBV29-1 and TRBJ2-3; 8 positions match TRBD1. Trimming removed 7 bases from V and 5 bases from J; junction bases left unmatched: 8. The germline V gene has CDR1 SQVTM and CDR2 ANQGSEA. This CDR3 contains 13 residues. Here the CDR3 reads CSAGRQGRDTQYF. DNA of the CDR3: TGCAGCGCCGGGAGACAGGGGAGAGATACGCAGTATTTT.

This clone has more than one count but fewer than ten. This sequence joins TRBV29-1 and TRBJ2-1; 9 nucleotides match TRBD2. With 4 bases clipped from V and 10 bases from J, the junction kept 8 bases outside the gene matches. The CDR3 is made up of 13 amino acids. In germline, CDR1 is SQVTM, CDR2 ANQGSEA. CDR3 sequence (DNA): TGCAGCGTTGCTGGCGGGGGGGCCGGAGAGCAGTTCTTC. The encoded protein is CSVAGGGAGEQFF.

V and J are TRBV4-1 and TRBJ2-1; D not resolved. V lost 3 bases, J lost 5 bases, and 17 bases lay in between. CDR3 length: 16 amino acids. CDR1 MGHRA and CDR2 YSYEKL come from the germline V gene. The CDR3 bases are TGCGCCAGCAGCCACTTTGTGACGCCGCGTAACAATGAGCAGTTCTTC. Protein: CASSHFVTPRNNEQFF.

This clone was counted between two and nine times. The CDR3 here is CASSLASLRAGLRGELFF. Written as DNA, the CDR3 is TGTGCCAGCAGCTTGGCCAGTCTTAGGGCAGGCCTGCGCGGGGAGCTGTTTTTT. The rearrangement links TRBV5-4 to TRBJ2-2; D is uncertain. Germline values: CDR1 SGHNT, CDR2 YYREEE (reference sequence). Trimming stripped 0 bases from V and 7 bases from J, with 22 bases between. The CDR3 consists of 18 residues.

The V gene is TRBV7-3, the J gene TRBJ1-6, with D unresolved. Trimming took off 4 bases at V and 8 bases at J, with 9 bases between the two ends. The germline CDR1 and CDR2 sequences are SGHTA and FQGTGA. This CDR3 contains 13 residues. CDR3 loop: CASSSLRDSPLHF. CDR3 bases: TGTGCCAGCAGCTCACTGAGGGATTCACCCCTCCACTTT.

Worth noting for this clone: Other DNA sequences within the sample encode an identical CDR3. This rearrangement joins TRBV18 to TRBJ2-5; possibly TRBD1 for D (6 bases). Per germline, CDR1 KGHSH and CDR2 LQKENI. CDR3 length: 13 residues. Trimming stripped 6 bases from V and 3 bases from J, with 11 bases between. CDR3 amino acids: CASSPRDKETQYF. CDR3 nucleotides: TGTGCCAGCTCCCCCAGGGACAAAGAGACCCAGTACTTC.

The chain uses TRBV30 and TRBJ2-7; no reliable D call. This CDR3 spans 14 amino acids. Germline V gene lookup returns CDR1 GTSNPN and CDR2 SVGIG (reference sequence). Trimming shortened V by 0 bases and J by 5 bases, and 14 bases separated the two germline ends. The chain's CDR3 is CAWSVLGLVHEQYF. The CDR3 DNA is TGTGCCTGGAGTGTACTCGGGCTGGTCCACGAGCAGTACTTC.

The gene calls are TRBV12-5 and TRBJ2-1, with D possibly matching TRBD2 (5 bases). Germline-derived CDR1 and CDR2 are LGHNT and FRNRAP. V dropped 0 bases and J dropped 5 bases, with 14 bases sitting between them. The CDR3 contains 16 residues. The CDR3 loop reads CASGLVGASPDNEQFF. The CDR3 DNA reads TGTGCTAGTGGTTTGGTAGGAGCTAGCCCCGACAATGAGCAGTTCTTC.

This clone was detected only a few times. The chain has TRBV4-3 and TRBJ1-4; TRBD1 might be the D (5 bases). Germline CDR1 is LGHNA and CDR2 is YSLEER. The CDR3 loop spans 14 amino acids. Trimming removed 3 bases at V and 8 bases at J, with 13 bases between. CDR3: CASSQAGPAEKLFF. The CDR3, as DNA: TGCGCCAGCAGCCAGGCGGGACCCGCGGAAAAACTGTTTTTT.

This clone was recorded a few times. Other DNA sequences within the sample encode an identical CDR3. The chain is built from TRBV14 and TRBJ2-5; no firm D call. The length of the CDR3 is 13 residues. The V gene's germline CDR1 is SGHDN and CDR2 FVKESK. V shed 1 base and J shed 4 bases, with 7 bases lying between them. The CDR3 nucleotides read TGTGCCAGCAGCCAAGTGGCAGGAGAGACCCAGTACTTC. Protein product: CASSQVAGETQYF.

This clone was picked up a small number of times. J is TRBJ1-6 and V is TRBV25-1; a weak D match, TRBD1 (5 bases). Between the trimmed V and J ends, which lost 8 bases and 10 bases, there was a span of 15 bases. CDR1 is MGHDK, CDR2 SYGVNS, per germline. This CDR3 is built from 13 residues. The CDR3 DNA is TGTGCCAGCGGGGGGATGGGGGAATCACCCCTCCACTTT. Its translation is CASGGMGESPLHF.

In this sample, this clone turned up many times. The chain combines TRBV10-3 with TRBJ2-6; maybe TRBD2 (6 bases). Germline V lookup: CDR1 ENHRY, CDR2 SYGVKD. With 3 bases removed from V and 0 bases from J, the gap between germline ends came to 9 bases. The CDR3 consists of 16 residues. The CDR3, as DNA: TGTGCCATCAGTGACCGGGAGAGCTCTGGGGCCAACGTCCTGACTTTC. It is translated as CAISDRESSGANVLTF.

The V gene is TRBV28, the J gene TRBJ2-5; no firm D call. The ends were cut back, 6 bases at V and 4 bases at J, with 15 bases in the middle. Looked up from germline, CDR1 is MDHEN and CDR2 is SYDVKM. This CDR3 region has 14 residues. The CDR3 sequence is CASSRANLGETQYF. CDR3 nucleotides: TGTGCCAGCAGCCGAGCGAATTTGGGAGAGACCCAGTACTTC.

This clone was observed a handful of times. V and J are TRBV4-3 and TRBJ2-3; D perhaps matches TRBD2 (6 bases). V dropped 4 bases and J dropped 2 bases, with 16 bases sitting between them. Per germline, CDR1 LGHNA and CDR2 YSLEER. The CDR3 sequence is 16 residues long. CDR3 region: CASSLGGLHNTDTQYF. In DNA, the CDR3 is TGCGCCAGCAGCCTTGGCGGACTACATAACACAGATACGCAGTATTTT.

This clone has more than one count but fewer than ten. The chain combines TRBV9 with TRBJ2-2, with 7 bases lining up with TRBD1. With V trimmed by 3 bases and J by 6 bases, 5 bases remained unmatched. Germline values: CDR1 SGDLS, CDR2 YYNGEE. The CDR3 extends over 14 amino acids. DNA for the CDR3: TGTGCCAGCAGCGCGTTAACAGGGGCCGGGGAGCTGTTTTTT. Protein sequence: CASSALTGAGELFF.

This chain connects TRBV7-9 to TRBJ2-1; D unclear. The V gene lost 5 bases and the J gene lost 9 bases, with 5 bases spanning the gap. The germline V gene encodes CDR1 SEHNR and CDR2 FQNEAQ (reference sequence). The CDR3 is 10 amino acids. CDR3 amino acids: CASSLGEQFF. Written as DNA, the CDR3 is TGTGCCAGCAGCCTAGGTGAGCAGTTCTTC.

V usage is TRBV29-1 and J usage is TRBJ2-1; the D is unclear. In germline, CDR1 is SQVTM, CDR2 ANQGSEA. This CDR3 has 13 residues. The germline V and J ends were trimmed by 7 bases and 0 bases, with 10 bases remaining between them. The CDR3 here is CSAQASSYNEQFF. The DNA for the CDR3 is TGCAGCGCGCAGGCGAGCTCCTACAATGAGCAGTTCTTC.

This chain links TRBV6-6 with TRBJ2-1, with 8 nucleotides matching TRBD2. CDR3 length: 15 residues. Germline CDR1 and CDR2: MNHNY and SVGAGI (reference sequence). J was trimmed by 5 bases and V by 2 bases; bases with no gene match: 5. Here the CDR3 reads CASSYVKRGNNEQFF. In nucleotides, the CDR3 is TGTGCCAGCAGTTACGTCAAGCGGGGGAACAATGAGCAGTTCTTC.

The chain uses TRBV5-1 and TRBJ2-2; D remains ambiguous. With 1 base removed from V and 7 bases from J, the gap between germline ends came to 5 bases. The CDR3 is 12 residues long. Germline V gene lookup returns CDR1 SGHRS and CDR2 YFSETQ. This CDR3 reads CASSLRDGELFF. DNA of the CDR3: TGCGCCAGCAGCTTGAGGGACGGGGAGCTGTTTTTT.

J is TRBJ1-2 and V is TRBV12-1; the table's TRBD1 call for D was not verified on the DNA. TRBV12-1 is a pseudogene. There are 12 residues in the CDR3. CDR3 nucleotide sequence: TGTGCCAGCACCAAGACAGGGAATGGCTACACCTTC. Translating it yields CASTKTGNGYTF.

V usage is TRBV5-1 and J usage is TRBJ1-1, with D maybe TRBD1 (5 bases). CDR1 and CDR2 from the germline V gene are SGHRS and YFSETQ. Deletions cut 0 bases from V and 3 bases from J, with 9 bases between. The CDR3 is 14 amino acids. CDR3 bases: TGCGCCAGCAGCTTGGAGGGGCGACACACTGAAGCTTTCTTT. This gives the protein CASSLEGRHTEAFF.

In its sample, this clone was seen a few times. This chain connects TRBV19 to TRBJ1-6, with D maybe TRBD1 (5 bases). The germline V gene encodes CDR1 LNHDA and CDR2 SQIVND (reference sequence). The CDR3 extends over 13 amino acids. V shed 7 bases and J shed 9 bases, with 13 bases lying between them. CDR3 in amino acids: CASMGDARSPLHF. The CDR3 coding sequence is TGTGCCAGTATGGGGGACGCTCGTTCACCCCTCCACTTT.

This clone was seen only a few times. The CDR3 coding sequence is TGTGCCAGCAGTTACTCAGGGGGCCCGGGTACCGGGGAGCTGTTTTTT. It yields the protein CASSYSGGPGTGELFF. This chain connects TRBV6-5 to TRBJ2-2; 7 bases map to TRBD1. The CDR3 loop spans 16 amino acids. Germline CDR1 MNHEY, CDR2 SVGAGI. With 0 bases clipped from V and 5 bases from J, the junction kept 6 bases outside the gene matches.